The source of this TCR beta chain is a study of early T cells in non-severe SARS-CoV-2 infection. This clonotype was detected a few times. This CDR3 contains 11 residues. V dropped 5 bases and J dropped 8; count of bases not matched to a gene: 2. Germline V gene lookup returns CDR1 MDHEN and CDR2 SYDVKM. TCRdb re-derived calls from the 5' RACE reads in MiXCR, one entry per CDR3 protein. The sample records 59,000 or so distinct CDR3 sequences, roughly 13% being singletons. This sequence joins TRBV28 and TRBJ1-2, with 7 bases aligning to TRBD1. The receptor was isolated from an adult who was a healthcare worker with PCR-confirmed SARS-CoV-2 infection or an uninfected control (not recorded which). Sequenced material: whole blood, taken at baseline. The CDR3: CASSRGQGYTF. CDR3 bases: TGTGCCAGCAGTAGGGGACAGGGCTACACCTTC.